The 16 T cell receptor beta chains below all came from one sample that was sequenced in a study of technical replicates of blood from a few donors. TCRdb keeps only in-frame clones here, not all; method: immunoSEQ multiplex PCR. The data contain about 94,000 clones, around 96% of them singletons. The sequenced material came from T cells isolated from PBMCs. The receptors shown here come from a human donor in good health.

The CDR3 nucleotides are TGTGCCAGCAGTTTGGGACTAGCGGGAGGTTTAGAGACCCAGTACTTC. Amino acids: CASSLGLAGGLETQYF. V gene TRBV2 combines with J gene TRBJ2-5, with 15 bases that match TRBD2. The CDR3 spans 16 residues. Per germline, CDR1 SNHLY and CDR2 FYNNEI. Trimming at V came to 5 bases and at J to 4 bases, leaving 5 bases not matched to a gene.

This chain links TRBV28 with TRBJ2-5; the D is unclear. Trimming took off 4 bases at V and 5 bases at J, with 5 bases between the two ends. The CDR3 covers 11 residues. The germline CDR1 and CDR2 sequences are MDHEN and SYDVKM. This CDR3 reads CASSSGETQYF. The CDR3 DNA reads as TGTGCCAGCAGTTCCGGGGAGACCCAGTACTTC.

CDR3 DNA sequence: TGTGCCAGCTCGGGATTCTCTGGAAACACCATATATTTT. This codes for CASSGFSGNTIYF. The V gene is TRBV6-1, the J gene TRBJ1-3; D gene unclear. The CDR3 loop spans 13 amino acids. Trimming left V 8 bases short and J 0 bases short, with 8 bases between. Per germline, CDR1 MNHNS and CDR2 SASEGT.

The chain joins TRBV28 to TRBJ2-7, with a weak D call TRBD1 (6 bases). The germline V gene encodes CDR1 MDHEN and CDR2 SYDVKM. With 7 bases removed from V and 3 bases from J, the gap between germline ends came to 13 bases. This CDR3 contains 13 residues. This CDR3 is CASKTGWNYEQYF. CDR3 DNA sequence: TGTGCCAGCAAAACAGGGTGGAACTACGAGCAGTACTTC.

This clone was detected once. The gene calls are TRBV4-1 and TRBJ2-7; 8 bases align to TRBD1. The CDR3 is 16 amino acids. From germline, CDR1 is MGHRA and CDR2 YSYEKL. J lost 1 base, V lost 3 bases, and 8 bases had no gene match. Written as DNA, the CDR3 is TGCGCCAGCAGCCAGTACGGACAGGGTCCGTCCTACGAGCAGTACTTC. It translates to CASSQYGQGPSYEQYF.

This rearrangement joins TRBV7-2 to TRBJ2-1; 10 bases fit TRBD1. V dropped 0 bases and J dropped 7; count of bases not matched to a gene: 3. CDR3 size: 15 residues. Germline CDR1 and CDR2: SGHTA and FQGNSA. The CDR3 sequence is CASSLAGTGENEQFF. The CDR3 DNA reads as TGTGCCAGCAGCTTAGCCGGGACAGGGGAAAATGAGCAGTTCTTC.

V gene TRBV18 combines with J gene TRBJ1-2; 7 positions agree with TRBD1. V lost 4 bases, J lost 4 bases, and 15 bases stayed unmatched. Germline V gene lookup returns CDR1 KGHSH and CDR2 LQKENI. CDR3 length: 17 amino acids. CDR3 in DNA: TGTGCCAGCTCACGAGAACAAACCGGGACAGACTTCTATGGCTACACCTTC. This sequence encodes CASSREQTGTDFYGYTF.

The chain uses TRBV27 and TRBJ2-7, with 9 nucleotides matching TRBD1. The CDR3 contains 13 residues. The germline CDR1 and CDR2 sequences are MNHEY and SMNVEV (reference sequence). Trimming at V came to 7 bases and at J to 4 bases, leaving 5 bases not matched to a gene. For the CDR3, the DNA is TGTGCCAGCATGGGGACAGGGTATTACGAGCAGTACTTC. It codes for CASMGTGYYEQYF.

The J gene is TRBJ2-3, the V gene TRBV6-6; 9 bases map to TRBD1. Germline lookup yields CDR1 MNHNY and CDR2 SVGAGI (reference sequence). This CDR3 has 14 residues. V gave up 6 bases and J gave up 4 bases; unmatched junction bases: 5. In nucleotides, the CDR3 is TGTGCCAGCAGGTTGGACAGGGGTCCAGATACGCAGTATTTT. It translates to CASRLDRGPDTQYF.

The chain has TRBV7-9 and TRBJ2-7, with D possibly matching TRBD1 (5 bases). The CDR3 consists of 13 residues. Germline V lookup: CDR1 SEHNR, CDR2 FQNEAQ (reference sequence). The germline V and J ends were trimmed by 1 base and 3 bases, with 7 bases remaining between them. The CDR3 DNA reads TGTGCCAGCAGCTTAGGGGGCCACTACGAGCAGTACTTC. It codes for CASSLGGHYEQYF.

CDR3 loop: CASSELWQGYEQYF. CDR3 coding DNA: TGTGCCAGCAGTGAATTGTGGCAGGGCTACGAGCAGTACTTC. The J gene is TRBJ2-7, the V gene TRBV6-1, with D perhaps matching TRBD1 (5 bases). CDR1 MNHNS and CDR2 SASEGT come from the germline V gene. V was cut by 2 bases and J by 3 bases, with 11 bases left in between. The CDR3 is 14 amino acids.

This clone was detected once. The chain's CDR3 is CASSQVSSGANVLTF. CDR3 DNA sequence: TGTGCCAGCAGCCAAGTCAGCTCTGGGGCCAACGTCCTGACTTTC. The V gene is TRBV11-2, the J gene TRBJ2-6, with no clear D. Deletions cut 5 bases from V and 0 bases from J, with 8 bases between. The CDR3 has 15 amino acids. CDR1 and CDR2 from the germline V gene are SGHAT and FQNNGV.

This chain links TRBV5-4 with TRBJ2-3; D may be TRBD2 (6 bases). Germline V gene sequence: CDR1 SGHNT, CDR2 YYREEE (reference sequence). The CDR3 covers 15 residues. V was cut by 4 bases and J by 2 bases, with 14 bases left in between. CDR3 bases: TGTGCCAGCAGCAGTAGCGGAGAACCCACAGATACGCAGTATTTT. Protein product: CASSSSGEPTDTQYF.

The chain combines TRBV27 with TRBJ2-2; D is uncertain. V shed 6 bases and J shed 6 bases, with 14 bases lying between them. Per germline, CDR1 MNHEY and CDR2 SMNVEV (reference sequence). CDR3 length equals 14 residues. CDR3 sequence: CASSPNSWAGELFF. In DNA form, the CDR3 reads TGTGCCAGCAGCCCCAACAGTTGGGCCGGGGAGCTGTTTTTT.

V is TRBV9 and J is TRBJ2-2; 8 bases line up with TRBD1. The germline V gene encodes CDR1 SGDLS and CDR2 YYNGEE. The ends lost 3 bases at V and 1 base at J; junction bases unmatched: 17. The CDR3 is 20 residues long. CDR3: CASSARRTFSGTGNTGELFF. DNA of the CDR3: TGTGCCAGCAGCGCTAGAAGGACATTTTCCGGGACAGGGAACACCGGGGAGCTGTTTTTT.

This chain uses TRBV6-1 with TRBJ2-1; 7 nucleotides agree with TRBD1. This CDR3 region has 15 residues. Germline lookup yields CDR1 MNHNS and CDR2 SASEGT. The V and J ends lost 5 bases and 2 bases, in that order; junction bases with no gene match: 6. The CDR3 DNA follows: TGTGCCAGCAGTTCCGGGACAGCGCCCTACAATGAGCAGTTCTTC. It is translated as CASSSGTAPYNEQFF.